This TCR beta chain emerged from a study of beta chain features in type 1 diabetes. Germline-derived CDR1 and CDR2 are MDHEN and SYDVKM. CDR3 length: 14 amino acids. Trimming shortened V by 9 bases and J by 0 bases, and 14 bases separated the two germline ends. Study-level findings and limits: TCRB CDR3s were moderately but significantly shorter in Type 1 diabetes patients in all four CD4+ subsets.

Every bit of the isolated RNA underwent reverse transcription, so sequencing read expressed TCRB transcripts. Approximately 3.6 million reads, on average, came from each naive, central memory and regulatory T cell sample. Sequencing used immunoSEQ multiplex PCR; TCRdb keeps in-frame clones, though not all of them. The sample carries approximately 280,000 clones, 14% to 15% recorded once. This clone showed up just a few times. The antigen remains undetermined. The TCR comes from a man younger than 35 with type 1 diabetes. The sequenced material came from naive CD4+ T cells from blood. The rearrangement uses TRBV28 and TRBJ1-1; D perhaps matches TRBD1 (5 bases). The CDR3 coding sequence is TGTGCCAGTGAAGGGGTCCCCATGAACACTGAAGCTTTCTTT. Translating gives CASEGVPMNTEAFF.